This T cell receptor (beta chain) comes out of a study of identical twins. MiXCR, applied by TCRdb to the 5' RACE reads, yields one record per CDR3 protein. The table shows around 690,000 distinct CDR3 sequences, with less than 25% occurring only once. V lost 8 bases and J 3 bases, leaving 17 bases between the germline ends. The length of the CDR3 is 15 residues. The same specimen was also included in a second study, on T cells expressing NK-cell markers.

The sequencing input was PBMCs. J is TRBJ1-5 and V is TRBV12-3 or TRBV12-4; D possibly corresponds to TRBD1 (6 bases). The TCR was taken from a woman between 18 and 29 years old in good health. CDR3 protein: CASSREGGLNQPQHF. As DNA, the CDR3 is TGTGCCAGCTCACGGGAGGGGGGCCTCAATCAGCCCCAGCATTTT.